The clone carrying this TCR beta chain appeared many times. What it binds is not known. Assembly of TCR beta libraries relied on iRepertoire HTBI primers together with Arm-PCR of CDR3 regions. TCRdb reprocessed the multiplex PCR reads via MiXCR and lists one record per CDR3 protein. The top ten clones hold 6.5% to 8% of a sample with roughly 470,000 distinct CDR3 sequences, less than 25% of them seen once. The time point denotes: persistent/refractory GD, antithyroid drugs over 5 years with positive TRAb. With RNA extracted from PBMCs as input, the TCR library was made. American Thyroid Association guidelines defined how Graves' disease was diagnosed. These data are taken from a study of regulatory T cells in long-lasting Graves disease. This CDR3 is built from 14 residues. The V gene's germline CDR1 is MDHEN and CDR2 SYDVKM. V was trimmed by 6 bases and J by 5 bases, leaving 16 bases between them. Points from the study as a whole: Clonotypes that were public and shared totalled some 2,900 in persistent patients versus 966 in new patients.

The receptor's source is a female donor with Graves disease. The sequenced sample was peripheral blood mononuclear cells (PBMCs), obtained when the disease was refractory, from a patient treated with antithyroid drugs. V and J are TRBV28 and TRBJ1-1, with D unresolved. As DNA, the CDR3 is TGTGCCAGCAGCCCGGGAGGGCTCGGGACTGAAGCTTTCTTT. Its translation: CASSPGGLGTEAFF.